These 31 T cell receptor beta chains were sequenced from one sample in a study of neurological immune-mediated disorders. From the 5' RACE reads, TCRdb called clonotypes with MiXCR, one entry per CDR3 protein. The table records 65,000 to 80,000 distinct CDR3 sequences, 4.8% of them present only once. Sequencing was done on a sample of PBMCs. The receptors come from a woman in her 70s with multiple sclerosis.

This clonotype was detected many times. This sequence joins TRBV7-2 and TRBJ2-3; 7 bases align to TRBD2. The V gene's germline CDR1 is SGHTA and CDR2 FQGNSA. CDR3 size: 16 residues. J gave up 1 base and V 5 bases, and 9 bases lay outside the gene matches. The CDR3 is CASSGRALSGTDTQYF. The CDR3 DNA sequence: TGTGCCAGCAGCGGGAGGGCCCTCTCCGGCACAGATACGCAGTATTTT. Drawing the rest from reference TRBV7-2 and TRBJ2-3, the complete variable domain is GAGVSQSPSNKVTEKGKDVELRCDPISGHTALYWYRQSLGQGLEFLIYFQGNSAPDKSGLPSDRFSAERTGGSVSTLTIQRTQQEDSAVYLCASSGRALSGTDTQYFGPGTRLTVL.

In this sample, this clonotype turned up many times. The gene calls are TRBV3-1 and TRBJ2-1; 7 bases map to TRBD2. CDR3 length: 16 amino acids. In germline, CDR1 is LGHDT, CDR2 YNNKEL (reference sequence). Trimming at V came to 0 bases and at J to 3 bases, leaving 5 bases not matched to a gene. The CDR3: CASSQDLLASYNEQFF. The CDR3 DNA reads as TGTGCCAGCAGCCAAGATTTACTAGCGAGCTACAATGAGCAGTTCTTC.

At least ten counts were recorded for this clonotype. The chain couples TRBV9 to TRBJ2-7; no clear D. This CDR3 is 14 amino acids long. Trimming stripped 0 bases from V and 6 bases from J, with 13 bases between. Germline CDR1 reads SGDLS; CDR2 reads YYNGEE. This chain's CDR3 is CASSVDPINREQYF. The CDR3 region has the DNA TGTGCCAGCAGCGTAGACCCTATAAACCGCGAGCAGTACTTC.

V is TRBV3-1 and J is TRBJ2-3; D remains unclear. This CDR3 comprises 16 residues. Trimming stripped 0 bases from V and 6 bases from J, with 16 bases between. Germline-derived CDR1 and CDR2 are LGHDT and YNNKEL (reference sequence). The CDR3, as DNA: TGTGCCAGCAGCCAAGAATTACGGCTCCTTGCCGATACGCAGTATTTT. Amino acids: CASSQELRLLADTQYF.

This clonotype occurred many times. V gene TRBV15 combines with J gene TRBJ2-1, with a possible D match to TRBD1 (5 bases). Per the germline V gene, CDR1 is LNHNV and CDR2 is YYDKDF (reference sequence). Trimming removed 6 bases at V and 6 bases at J, with 9 bases between. The CDR3 spans 12 residues. The CDR3 here is CATRGPFNEQFF. The CDR3 DNA reads TGTGCCACCAGGGGGCCGTTCAATGAGCAGTTCTTC.

This clonotype appeared a few times. This sequence joins TRBV7-9 and TRBJ2-3, with a weak D call TRBD2 (6 bases). Trimming cost V 4 bases and J 3 bases, with 11 bases left between them. The germline gives CDR1 SEHNR, CDR2 FQNEAQ (reference sequence). The CDR3 is 14 residues long. The DNA for the CDR3 is TGTGCCAGCAGCTCTCCGGCGGGGACAGATACGCAGTATTTT. Protein product: CASSSPAGTDTQYF.

Ten or more counts support this clonotype. This chain links TRBV7-9 with TRBJ1-5; TRBD1 is a possible D gene (5 bases). This CDR3 comprises 15 residues. Trimming stripped 1 base from V and 6 bases from J, with 13 bases between. Germline V gene sequence: CDR1 SEHNR, CDR2 FQNEAQ (reference sequence). The CDR3 coding sequence is TGTGCCAGCAGCTTAGGAGAAGGGGCTGGTCAGCCCCAGCATTTT. Translated, it gives CASSLGEGAGQPQHF. The full variable domain, rest sourced from reference TRBV7-9 and TRBJ1-5, is DTGVSQNPRHKITKRGQNVTFRCDPISEHNRLYWYRQTLGQGPEFLTYFQNEAQLEKSRLLSDRFSAERPKGSFSTLEIQRTEQGDSAMYLCASSLGEGAGQPQHFGDGTRLSIL.

This clonotype was detected many times. The rearrangement links TRBV20-1 to TRBJ2-1, with 9 nucleotides matching TRBD2. The ends lost 0 bases at V and 5 bases at J; junction bases unmatched: 5. The CDR3 sequence is 15 residues long. Germline values: CDR1 DFQATT, CDR2 SNEGSKA (reference sequence). This CDR3 is CSARDRAGGNNEQFF. In DNA form, the CDR3 reads TGCAGTGCTAGAGATCGGGCGGGAGGGAACAATGAGCAGTTCTTC.

The CDR3 protein is CASSLSGTSVSEQFF. CDR3 nucleotides: TGCGCCAGCAGCTTATCCGGGACTAGCGTAAGTGAGCAGTTCTTC. V gene TRBV5-1 combines with J gene TRBJ2-1, with 10 positions matching TRBD2. Germline lookup yields CDR1 SGHRS and CDR2 YFSETQ. With V trimmed by 2 bases and J by 9 bases, 8 bases remained unmatched. There are 15 residues in the CDR3.

Note on this clonotype: One junction end disagrees with the germline gene, perhaps due to a read error. In DNA, the CDR3 is TGCGCCAGCAGCCTCGGGCAGGCAAGAGACACCCTGTACTTC. This gives the protein CASSLGQARDTLYF. This chain uses TRBV5-1 with TRBJ2-5, with D unresolved. Germline lookup yields CDR1 SGHRS and CDR2 YFSETQ. CDR3 length: 14 residues.

This clonotype was detected ten times or more. The chain has TRBV6-6 and TRBJ1-1; 7 positions match TRBD1. CDR3 length: 11 amino acids. V shed 6 bases, J shed 10 bases, and the junction held 5 bases outside the gene matches. Germline values: CDR1 MNHNY, CDR2 SVGAGI (reference sequence). The CDR3 protein is CASRRQGRAFF. CDR3 sequence (DNA): TGTGCCAGCAGAAGACAGGGACGAGCTTTCTTT.

This clonotype was counted many times. This chain uses TRBV4-1 with TRBJ1-2, with a possible D match to TRBD1 (6 bases). The germline V gene encodes CDR1 MGHRA and CDR2 YSYEKL. The CDR3 extends over 13 amino acids. V was cut by 1 base and J by 7 bases, with 10 bases left in between. The CDR3 reads CASSQAGAAGYTF. The CDR3 DNA reads as TGCGCCAGCAGCCAAGCAGGGGCAGCTGGCTACACCTTC.

This clonotype was picked up many times. CDR3 sequence: CASSIDTPRGTQYF. As DNA, the CDR3 is TGTGCCAGCAGCATCGACACCCCCCGTGGTACGCAGTATTTT. This chain links TRBV9 with TRBJ2-3; D is ambiguous. This CDR3 region has 14 residues. Germline V gene lookup returns CDR1 SGDLS and CDR2 YYNGEE. V was clipped by 4 bases and J by 8 bases, with 17 bases between them.

This clonotype has at least ten counts. The rearrangement uses TRBV5-1 and TRBJ2-7, with 9 bases lining up with TRBD2. With 4 bases clipped from V and 2 bases from J, the junction kept 10 bases outside the gene matches. This CDR3 comprises 16 residues. Germline V gene lookup returns CDR1 SGHRS and CDR2 YFSETQ. DNA of the CDR3: TGCGCCAGCAGCCCGTATCGACTAGCGGATGCCTACGAGCAGTACTTC. Translated: CASSPYRLADAYEQYF.

This clonotype was recorded many times. The rearrangement uses TRBV7-3 and TRBJ2-2, with TRBD2 as a possible D gene (5 bases). Germline CDR1 is SGHTA and CDR2 is FQGTGA. Trimming cost V 3 bases and J 1 base, with 9 bases left between them. This CDR3 has 15 residues. The CDR3 DNA reads as TGTGCCAGCAGCTTGGCTAGCCGGAACACCGGGGAGCTGTTTTTT. This sequence encodes CASSLASRNTGELFF.

This clonotype was observed at least ten times. This chain connects TRBV3-1 to TRBJ1-5; D gene unclear. Germline CDR1 LGHDT, CDR2 YNNKEL (reference sequence). Deletions cut 0 bases from V and 6 bases from J, with 6 bases between. The CDR3 is made up of 13 amino acids. CDR3 bases: TGTGCCAGCAGCCAAGATCTCGCTCAGCCCCAGCATTTT. This sequence encodes CASSQDLAQPQHF.

This clonotype was counted at least ten times. J is TRBJ2-1 and V is TRBV20-1, with TRBD2 matching 10 bases. Losses at the gene ends were 6 bases for V and 1 base for J; bases not matched to a gene: 6. The germline gives CDR1 DFQATT, CDR2 SNEGSKA (reference sequence). The CDR3 runs to 15 residues. The CDR3 loop reads CSAGSGRLSYNEQFF. CDR3 bases: TGCAGTGCCGGTAGCGGGAGGCTTTCCTACAATGAGCAGTTCTTC.

This clonotype showed up just a few times. The chain is built from TRBV12-3 or TRBV12-4 and TRBJ2-1; 8 bases agree with TRBD2. Germline trimming cut 4 bases from V and 5 bases from J; bases unmatched to any gene: 7. This CDR3 has 15 residues. The CDR3 is CASSSSGRTNNEQFF. The CDR3 DNA sequence: TGTGCCAGCAGTTCCAGCGGGAGAACCAACAATGAGCAGTTCTTC.

This clonotype was observed many times. The rearrangement uses TRBV5-4 and TRBJ2-1; D possibly corresponds to TRBD1 (6 bases). The CDR3 length is 14 residues. V was pared by 6 bases and J by 1 base, with 11 bases between. Germline assignment: CDR1 SGHNT and CDR2 YYREEE (reference sequence). CDR3 DNA sequence: TGTGCCAGCAACTCGAGGGGGTCCTACAATGAGCAGTTCTTC. It translates to CASNSRGSYNEQFF.

This clonotype was found many times. The J gene is TRBJ2-2, the V gene TRBV7-9; D is undetermined. The CDR3 runs to 14 residues. The V and J ends lost 5 bases and 5 bases respectively, with 12 bases between them. Germline CDR1 is SEHNR and CDR2 is FQNEAQ (reference sequence). This CDR3 is CASSARLGTGELFF. The CDR3 region has the DNA TGTGCCAGCAGCGCCCGCCTAGGAACCGGGGAGCTGTTTTTT.

This clonotype has a handful of counts. The chain combines TRBV5-1 with TRBJ2-5; 16 nucleotides match TRBD2. The J segment lost 4 bases and the V segment lost 4 bases, leaving 7 bases of the junction unmatched. The CDR3 is made up of 17 amino acids. Germline CDR1 and CDR2: SGHRS and YFSETQ. CDR3 sequence: CASSPGLAGGPGETQYF. DNA for the CDR3: TGCGCCAGCAGCCCGGGACTAGCGGGAGGGCCTGGAGAGACCCAGTACTTC.

This clonotype was picked up many times. This chain uses TRBV7-2 with TRBJ2-2; 13 bases match TRBD2. This CDR3 has 16 amino acids. With V trimmed by 3 bases and J by 5 bases, 3 bases remained unmatched. Germline V CDR1 and CDR2: SGHTA, FQGNSA. The CDR3 region has the DNA TGTGCCAGCAGCTTCGGACTAGCGGGAGTTACCGGGGAGCTGTTTTTT. Translated: CASSFGLAGVTGELFF.

The chain is built from TRBV5-1 and TRBJ2-1; 9 bases are a match to TRBD1. Trimming at V came to 4 bases and at J to 4 bases, leaving 6 bases not matched to a gene. This CDR3 region has 15 residues. Germline assignment: CDR1 SGHRS and CDR2 YFSETQ. Here the CDR3 DNA reads TGCGCCAGCAGCCAGGGGACAGGGTTTTACAATGAGCAGTTCTTC. Translating it yields CASSQGTGFYNEQFF.

In its sample, this clonotype was seen many times. The rearrangement links TRBV29-1 to TRBJ2-1; 7 bases line up with TRBD1. The J segment lost 2 bases and the V segment lost 7 bases, leaving 11 bases of the junction unmatched. The germline CDR1 and CDR2 sequences are SQVTM and ANQGSEA. This CDR3 contains 15 residues. CDR3 DNA: TGCAGCGGTGTCTCCTGGGACAGAACCTACAATGAGCAGTTCTTC. Translated, it gives CSGVSWDRTYNEQFF.

This clonotype was counted at least ten times. This chain links TRBV5-1 with TRBJ2-1; 11 bases fit TRBD2. Germline CDR1 is SGHRS and CDR2 is YFSETQ. This CDR3 comprises 15 residues. Germline trimming cut 6 bases from V and 5 bases from J; bases unmatched to any gene: 7. CDR3 sequence: CASTKLAGVDNEQFF. The CDR3 coding sequence is TGCGCCAGCACCAAACTAGCGGGAGTAGACAATGAGCAGTTCTTC.

Many counts were recorded for this clonotype. The chain combines TRBV6-5 with TRBJ1-4, with D possibly being TRBD1 (5 bases). The CDR3 contains 14 residues. CDR1 and CDR2 (germline): MNHEY, SVGAGI. V lost 6 bases and J lost 2, with 10 bases in between. CDR3 region: CASRRGWTNEKLFF. CDR3 DNA sequence: TGTGCCAGCAGGAGGGGCTGGACTAATGAAAAACTGTTTTTT.

This clonotype was found many times. This sequence joins TRBV9 and TRBJ2-2; D not resolved. Looked up from germline, CDR1 is SGDLS and CDR2 is YYNGEE. V lost 4 bases to trimming and J lost 1 base, with 11 bases between them. This CDR3 region has 15 residues. CDR3 protein: CASSIDTLNTGELFF. The CDR3 DNA reads as TGTGCCAGCAGCATCGACACGCTGAACACCGGGGAGCTGTTTTTT.

This clonotype has ten or more counts. The V gene is TRBV20-1, the J gene TRBJ2-7; D perhaps matches TRBD2 (6 bases). With 6 bases removed from V and 10 bases from J, the gap between germline ends came to 16 bases. Germline assignment: CDR1 DFQATT and CDR2 SNEGSKA (reference sequence). This CDR3 is built from 11 residues. The CDR3, as DNA: TGCAGTGCAGGGACTCTTGAGGGACAGTACTTC. Amino acid sequence: CSAGTLEGQYF.

This clonotype was picked up many times. J is TRBJ1-6 and V is TRBV4-1, with D tentatively TRBD1 (5 bases). The germline V and J ends were trimmed by 0 bases and 0 bases, with 6 bases remaining between them. The CDR3 contains 16 residues. Germline V gene data show CDR1 as MGHRA and CDR2 as YSYEKL. The CDR3 region is CASSQDTGSYNSPLHF. CDR3 DNA sequence: TGCGCCAGCAGCCAAGATACAGGCTCCTATAATTCACCCCTCCACTTT.

This clonotype was seen ten or more times. V is TRBV20-1 and J is TRBJ2-1; D may correspond to TRBD1 or TRBD2 (5 bases each). Germline V gene lookup returns CDR1 DFQATT and CDR2 SNEGSKA (reference sequence). CDR3 length: 13 amino acids. Trimming removed 2 bases from V and 9 bases from J, with 14 bases in between. The CDR3 reads CSARKGPAGEQFF. The CDR3 DNA reads as TGCAGTGCTAGAAAGGGACCCGCGGGTGAGCAGTTCTTC.

At least ten counts were recorded for this clonotype. The CDR3 region has the DNA TGTGCCAGCTCACCACCAGAAACCCGAGGGAACTATGGCTACACCTTC. This gives the protein CASSPPETRGNYGYTF. V is TRBV18 and J is TRBJ1-2, with D unresolved. CDR1 is KGHSH and CDR2 is LQKENI in the germline V gene. Trimming left V 0 bases short and J 2 bases short, with 13 bases between. This CDR3 has 16 amino acids. The whole variable domain, remainder taken from reference TRBV18 and TRBJ1-2, is NAGVMQNPRHLVRRRGQEARLRCSPMKGHSHVYWYRQLPEEGLKFMVYLQKENIIDESGMPKERFSAEFPKEGPSILRIQQVVRGDSAAYFCASSPPETRGNYGYTFGSGTRLTVV.